This T cell receptor beta chain was documented in a study of T cells in Graves' hyperthyroidism and ophthalmopathy. General study findings and limits: Peripheral blood also featured most of the thyroid clonotypes expanded above 0.001.

In this sample, this clonotype turned up a few times. Its specificity is unknown. Regions amplified from RNA transcripts were the TCR beta CDR3 regions. Initially, a first-round RT-PCR of the TCR CDR3 employed the HTBI primer set. Via MiXCR, TCRdb re-called the multiplex PCR reads, giving one row per CDR3 protein. The table lists a few hundred thousand distinct CDR3 sequences, about 45% of them singletons. Any patient presenting with uncontrolled infection, other autoimmune disease, pregnancy or lactation was left out. Orbital computed tomography, thyroid ultrasound, serum thyroxine and TRAb, and clinical symptoms together informed the diagnoses. The CDR3 is 14 amino acids. Trimming left V 4 bases short and J 6 bases short, with 14 bases between. Germline values: CDR1 SGHTA, CDR2 FQGTGA.

The source material was peripheral blood or thyroid tissue (not recorded which). The clonotype originates from an adult woman with Graves' disease, either hyperthyroidism or ophthalmopathy (not recorded which). V gene TRBV7-3 combines with J gene TRBJ2-3, with unresolved D. In DNA form, the CDR3 reads TGTGCCAGCAGCTGGGCCCGGTATTCGGATACGCAGTATTTT. This codes for CASSWARYSDTQYF.